This TCR beta chain derives from a study of T-cell memory formation after mild COVID-19. Study-level background: The TCR clusters were mostly specific to one donor. Study observations and caveats: CM and EM subsets held most contracting CD4+ clones; EMRA held CD8+ ones. Within pre-infection memory, some responding clones were found, suggesting cross-reactive memory joined.

The germline V and J ends were trimmed by 6 bases and 6 bases, with 14 bases remaining between them. This CDR3 region has 13 residues. Germline V gene data show CDR1 as SEHNR and CDR2 as FQNEAQ (reference sequence). Concerning this clonotype itself: The antigen is unknown.

Libraries for TCRalpha and TCRbeta carried sample barcodes and unique molecular identifiers via 5'RACE. TCRdb fed the 5' RACE reads into MiXCR, producing one record per CDR3 protein. The sample has over 500,000 distinct CDR3 sequences; 15% to 20% are singletons. Sequenced: PBMCs or a T cell subset sorted from them (not recorded which). The chain carries TRBV7-9 and TRBJ2-5; weak D call: TRBD1 (6 bases). The source of this sequence is an adult woman who had mild COVID-19 (a few samples of this study predate the infection). Cell type and time point are not known. The CDR3 here is CASRDSGEKTQYF. CDR3 sequence (DNA): TGTGCCAGCAGGGATTCAGGGGAGAAGACCCAGTACTTC.